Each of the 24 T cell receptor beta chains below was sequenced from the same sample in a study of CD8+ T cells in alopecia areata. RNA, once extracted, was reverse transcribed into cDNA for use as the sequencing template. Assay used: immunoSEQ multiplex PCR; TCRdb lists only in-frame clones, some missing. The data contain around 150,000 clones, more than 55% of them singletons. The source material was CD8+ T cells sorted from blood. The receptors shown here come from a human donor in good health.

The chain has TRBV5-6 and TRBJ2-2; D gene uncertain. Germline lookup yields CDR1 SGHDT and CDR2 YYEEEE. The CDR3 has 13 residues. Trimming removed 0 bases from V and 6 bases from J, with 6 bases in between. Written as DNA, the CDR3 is TGTGCCAGCAGCTTGGCAATCCCCGGGGAGCTGTTTTTT. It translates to CASSLAIPGELFF.

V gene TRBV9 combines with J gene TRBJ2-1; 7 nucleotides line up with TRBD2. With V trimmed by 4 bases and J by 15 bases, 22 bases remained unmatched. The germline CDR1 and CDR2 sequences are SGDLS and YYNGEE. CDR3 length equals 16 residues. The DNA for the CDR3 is TGTGCCAGCAGCTCCCACGGGGAGGGGCCACGAATAGGTCCGTTCTTC. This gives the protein CASSSHGEGPRIGPFF.

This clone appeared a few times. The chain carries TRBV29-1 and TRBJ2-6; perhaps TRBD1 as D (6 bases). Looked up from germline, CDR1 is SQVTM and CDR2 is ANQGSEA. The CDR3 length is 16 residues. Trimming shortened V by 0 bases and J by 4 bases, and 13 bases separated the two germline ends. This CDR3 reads CSVEDRLGTGANVLTF. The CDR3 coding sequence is TGCAGCGTTGAAGATCGGTTGGGGACAGGGGCCAACGTCCTGACTTTC.

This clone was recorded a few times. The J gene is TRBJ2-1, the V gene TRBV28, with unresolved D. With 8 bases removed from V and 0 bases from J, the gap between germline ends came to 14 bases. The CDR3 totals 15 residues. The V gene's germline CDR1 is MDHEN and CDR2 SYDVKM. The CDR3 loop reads CASVATLSSYNEQFF. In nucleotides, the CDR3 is TGTGCCAGCGTGGCTACTTTGAGCTCCTACAATGAGCAGTTCTTC.

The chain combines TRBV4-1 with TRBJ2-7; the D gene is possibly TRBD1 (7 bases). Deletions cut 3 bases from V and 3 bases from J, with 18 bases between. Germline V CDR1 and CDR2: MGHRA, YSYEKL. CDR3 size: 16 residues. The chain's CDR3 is CASSQEGAGGFYEQYF. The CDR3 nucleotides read TGCGCCAGCAGCCAGGAGGGGGCAGGGGGGTTCTACGAGCAGTACTTC.

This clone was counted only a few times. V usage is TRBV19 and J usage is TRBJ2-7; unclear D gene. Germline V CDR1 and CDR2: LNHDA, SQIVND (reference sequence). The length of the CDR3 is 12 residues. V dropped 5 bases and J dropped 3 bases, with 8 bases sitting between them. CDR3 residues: CASSPDYYEQYF. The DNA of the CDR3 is TGTGCCAGTAGTCCGGATTACTACGAGCAGTACTTC. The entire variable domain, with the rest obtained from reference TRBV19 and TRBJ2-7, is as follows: DGGITQSPKYLFRKEGQNVTLSCEQNLNHDAMYWYRQDPGQGLRLIYYSQIVNDFQKGDIAEGYSVSREKKESFPLTVTSAQKNPTAFYLCASSPDYYEQYFGPGTRLTVT.

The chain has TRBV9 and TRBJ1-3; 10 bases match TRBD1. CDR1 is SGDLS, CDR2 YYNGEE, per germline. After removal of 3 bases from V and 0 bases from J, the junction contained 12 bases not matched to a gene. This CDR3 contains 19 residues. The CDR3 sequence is CASSGPSWTGGLSGNTIYF. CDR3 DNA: TGTGCCAGCAGCGGACCCTCTTGGACAGGGGGTCTCTCTGGAAACACCATATATTTT.

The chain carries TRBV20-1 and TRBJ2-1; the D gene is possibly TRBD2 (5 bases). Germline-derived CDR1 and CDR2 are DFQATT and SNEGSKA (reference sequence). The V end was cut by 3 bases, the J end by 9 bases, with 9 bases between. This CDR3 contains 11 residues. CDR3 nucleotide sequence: TGCAGTGCTAGCGGACTGTCTGAGCAGTTCTTC. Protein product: CSASGLSEQFF.

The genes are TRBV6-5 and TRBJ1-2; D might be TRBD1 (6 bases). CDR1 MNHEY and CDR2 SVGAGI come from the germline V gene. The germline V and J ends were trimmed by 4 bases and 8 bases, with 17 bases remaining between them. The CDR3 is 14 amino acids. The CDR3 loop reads CASSSPIHREGYTF. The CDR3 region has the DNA TGTGCCAGCAGTTCCCCAATCCACAGGGAGGGCTACACCTTC.

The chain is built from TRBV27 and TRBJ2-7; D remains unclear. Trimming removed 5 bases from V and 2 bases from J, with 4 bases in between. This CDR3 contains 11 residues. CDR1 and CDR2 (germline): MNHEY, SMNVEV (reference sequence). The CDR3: CASSTAYEQYF. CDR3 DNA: TGTGCCAGCAGTACCGCCTACGAGCAGTACTTC.

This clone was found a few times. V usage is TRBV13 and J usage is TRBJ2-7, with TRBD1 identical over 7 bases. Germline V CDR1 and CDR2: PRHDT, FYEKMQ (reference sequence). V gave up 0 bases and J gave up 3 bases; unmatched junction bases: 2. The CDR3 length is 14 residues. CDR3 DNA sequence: TGTGCCAGCAGCTTAGGGGGACAGTTCTACGAGCAGTACTTC. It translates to CASSLGGQFYEQYF.

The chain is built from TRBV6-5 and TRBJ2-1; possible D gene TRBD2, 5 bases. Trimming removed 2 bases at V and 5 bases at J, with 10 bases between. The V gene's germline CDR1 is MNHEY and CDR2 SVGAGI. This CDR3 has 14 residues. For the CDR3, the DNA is TGTGCCAGCAGTTACATGTGGGGAGACAATGAGCAGTTCTTC. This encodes CASSYMWGDNEQFF.

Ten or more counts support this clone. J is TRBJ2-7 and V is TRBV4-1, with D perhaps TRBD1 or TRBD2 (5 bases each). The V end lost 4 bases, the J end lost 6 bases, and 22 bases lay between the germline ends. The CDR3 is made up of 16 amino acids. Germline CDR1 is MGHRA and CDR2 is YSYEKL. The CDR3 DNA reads TGCGCCAGCAGCCCAAACTCTGGGACGGATCTCTCCGAGCAGTACTTC. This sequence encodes CASSPNSGTDLSEQYF.

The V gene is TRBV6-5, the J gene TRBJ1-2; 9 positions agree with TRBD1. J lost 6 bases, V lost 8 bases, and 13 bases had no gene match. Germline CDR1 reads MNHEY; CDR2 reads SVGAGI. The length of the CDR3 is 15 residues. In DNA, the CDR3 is TGTGCCAGCGGGGGACCACCGGGACAGGGAGATGGCTACACCTTC. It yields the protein CASGGPPGQGDGYTF.

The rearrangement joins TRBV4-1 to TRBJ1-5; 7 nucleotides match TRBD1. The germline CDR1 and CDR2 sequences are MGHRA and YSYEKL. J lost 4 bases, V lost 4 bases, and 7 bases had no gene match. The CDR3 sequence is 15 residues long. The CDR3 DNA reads TGCGCCAGCAGCCCCTCCAGGGGGGGGAATCAGCCCCAGCATTTT. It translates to CASSPSRGGNQPQHF.

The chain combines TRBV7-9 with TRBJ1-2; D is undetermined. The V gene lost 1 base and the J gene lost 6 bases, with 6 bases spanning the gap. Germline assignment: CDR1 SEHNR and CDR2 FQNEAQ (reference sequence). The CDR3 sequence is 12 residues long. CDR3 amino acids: CASSLGSDGYTF. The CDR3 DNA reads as TGTGCCAGCAGCTTAGGCTCGGATGGCTACACCTTC. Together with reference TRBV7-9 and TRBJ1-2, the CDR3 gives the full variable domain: DTGVSQNPRHKITKRGQNVTFRCDPISEHNRLYWYRQTLGQGPEFLTYFQNEAQLEKSRLLSDRFSAERPKGSFSTLEIQRTEQGDSAMYLCASSLGSDGYTFGSGTRLTVV.

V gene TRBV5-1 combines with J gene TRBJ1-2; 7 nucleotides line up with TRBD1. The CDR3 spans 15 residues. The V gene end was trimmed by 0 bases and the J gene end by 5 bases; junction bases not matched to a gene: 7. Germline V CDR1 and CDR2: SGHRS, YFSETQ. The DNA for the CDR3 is TGCGCCAGCAGCTTGGATACCCGGGACAGTTATGGCTACACCTTC. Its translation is CASSLDTRDSYGYTF.

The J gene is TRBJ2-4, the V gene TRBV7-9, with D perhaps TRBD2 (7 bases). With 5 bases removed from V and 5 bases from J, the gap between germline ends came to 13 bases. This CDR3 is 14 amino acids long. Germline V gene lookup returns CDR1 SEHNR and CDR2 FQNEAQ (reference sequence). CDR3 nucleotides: TGTGCCAGCAGCCCCAGAGGGGGGGAAAACATTCAGTACTTC. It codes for CASSPRGGENIQYF.

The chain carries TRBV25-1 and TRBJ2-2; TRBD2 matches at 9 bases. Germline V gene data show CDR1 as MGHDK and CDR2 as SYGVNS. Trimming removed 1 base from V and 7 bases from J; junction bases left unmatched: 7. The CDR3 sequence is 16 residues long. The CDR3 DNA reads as TGTGCCAGCAGTGAATTGGCGGGAGGGCCAAACGGGGAGCTGTTTTTT. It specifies CASSELAGGPNGELFF.

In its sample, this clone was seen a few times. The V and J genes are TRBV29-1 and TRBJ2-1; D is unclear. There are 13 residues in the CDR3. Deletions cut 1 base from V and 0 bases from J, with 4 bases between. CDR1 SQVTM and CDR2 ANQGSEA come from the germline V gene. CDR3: CSVEGLSYNEQFF. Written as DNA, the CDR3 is TGCAGCGTTGAAGGGCTCTCCTACAATGAGCAGTTCTTC.

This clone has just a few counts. The CDR3 region has the DNA TGCAGCGTTGGACCCTGGGACACACGAAGGGACAATGAGCAGTTCTTC. The encoded protein is CSVGPWDTRRDNEQFF. The chain combines TRBV29-1 with TRBJ2-1, with a possible D match to TRBD1 (6 bases). Trimming pared 4 bases from V and 5 bases from J, leaving 21 bases between. The length of the CDR3 is 16 residues. The germline V gene has CDR1 SQVTM and CDR2 ANQGSEA.

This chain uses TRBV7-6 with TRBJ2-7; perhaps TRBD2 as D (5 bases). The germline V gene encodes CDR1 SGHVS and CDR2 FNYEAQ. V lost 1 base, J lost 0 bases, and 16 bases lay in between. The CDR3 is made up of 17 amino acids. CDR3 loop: CASSLDFPSGYSYEQYF. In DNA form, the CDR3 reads TGTGCCAGCAGCTTAGATTTCCCGAGCGGATACTCCTACGAGCAGTACTTC.

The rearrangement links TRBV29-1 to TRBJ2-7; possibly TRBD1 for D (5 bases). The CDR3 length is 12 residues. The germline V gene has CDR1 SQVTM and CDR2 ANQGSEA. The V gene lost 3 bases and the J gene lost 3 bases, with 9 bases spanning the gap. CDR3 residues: CSVDQGGYEQYF. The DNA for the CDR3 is TGCAGCGTTGATCAGGGTGGCTACGAGCAGTACTTC.

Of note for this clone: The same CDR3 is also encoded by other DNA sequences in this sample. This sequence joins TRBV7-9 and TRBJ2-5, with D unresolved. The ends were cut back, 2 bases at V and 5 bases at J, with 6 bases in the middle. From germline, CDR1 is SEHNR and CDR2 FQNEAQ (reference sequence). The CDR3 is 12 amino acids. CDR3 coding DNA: TGTGCCAGCAGCTTACCCCGGGAGACCCAGTACTTC. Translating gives CASSLPRETQYF. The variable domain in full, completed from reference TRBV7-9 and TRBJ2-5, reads DTGVSQNPRHKITKRGQNVTFRCDPISEHNRLYWYRQTLGQGPEFLTYFQNEAQLEKSRLLSDRFSAERPKGSFSTLEIQRTEQGDSAMYLCASSLPRETQYFGPGTRLLVL.